One and the same sample provided the 26 T cell receptor beta chains below, sequenced in a study of blood T cell repertoires in COVID-19. Clones were sequenced by immunoSEQ multiplex PCR, and TCRdb holds only the in-frame ones, with some missing. The repertoire holds more than 200,000 clones, with about nine tenths as singletons. Sequenced sample: peripheral blood. Receptor source: an elderly man with acute or convalescent COVID-19.

V gene TRBV6-1 combines with J gene TRBJ2-5, with D perhaps TRBD2 (5 bases). V shed 0 bases and J shed 3 bases, with 14 bases lying between them. Germline CDR1 and CDR2: MNHNS and SASEGT. The CDR3 spans 16 residues. This CDR3 reads CASSEAPRTFKETQYF. CDR3 DNA sequence: TGTGCCAGCAGTGAAGCGCCCAGGACTTTTAAAGAGACCCAGTACTTC.

This clone was seen a few times. The V and J genes are TRBV7-2 and TRBJ2-2; tentatively, D is TRBD2 (6 bases). Trimming shortened V by 1 base and J by 5 bases, and 8 bases separated the two germline ends. The CDR3 length is 14 residues. Germline CDR1 SGHTA, CDR2 FQGNSA. This chain's CDR3 is CASSLGLATGELFF. The CDR3 DNA is TGTGCCAGCAGCTTAGGGCTAGCGACCGGGGAGCTGTTTTTT.

The chain combines TRBV10-3 with TRBJ1-2; TRBD1 matches 7 bases. The CDR3 has 14 residues. The V gene end was trimmed by 6 bases and the J gene end by 2 bases; junction bases not matched to a gene: 6. Germline CDR1 reads ENHRY; CDR2 reads SYGVKD. CDR3 coding DNA: TGTGCCATCAGAGCCGGGACAGACAACTATGGCTACACCTTC. Its translation is CAIRAGTDNYGYTF.

The chain links TRBV20-1 to TRBJ1-3; D gene ambiguous. Trimming left V 3 bases short and J 0 bases short, with 15 bases between. The germline CDR1 and CDR2 sequences are DFQATT and SNEGSKA (reference sequence). The CDR3 is 16 residues long. CDR3 loop: CSASIRQRGSGNTIYF. The CDR3 nucleotides read TGCAGTGCTAGTATCCGCCAACGGGGCTCTGGAAACACCATATATTTT.

The rearrangement joins TRBV5-1 to TRBJ2-3; 15 bases are a match to TRBD2. CDR1 and CDR2 from the germline V gene are SGHRS and YFSETQ. This CDR3 contains 17 residues. Trimming cost V 4 bases and J 1 base; bases outside gene matches: 4. CDR3 coding DNA: TGCGCCAGCAGCGGGGGACTAGCGGGAGGTGGCACAGATACGCAGTATTTT. This codes for CASSGGLAGGGTDTQYF.

This clone was observed once. The V and J genes are TRBV7-9 and TRBJ2-7; the match to TRBD1 covers 8 bases. Germline CDR1 is SEHNR and CDR2 is FQNEAQ (reference sequence). The CDR3 spans 14 residues. The trim removed 5 bases at V and 7 bases at J, leaving 10 bases unmatched. The CDR3 loop reads CASSAGQGSTEQYF. The CDR3 nucleotides are TGTGCCAGCAGCGCAGGACAGGGAAGTACTGAGCAGTACTTC. The full variable domain, in which reference TRBV7-9 and TRBJ2-7 provide the parts outside the CDR3, is DTGVSQNPRHKITKRGQNVTFRCDPISEHNRLYWYRQTLGQGPEFLTYFQNEAQLEKSRLLSDRFSAERPKGSFSTLEIQRTEQGDSAMYLCASSAGQGSTEQYFGPGTRLTVT.

The rearrangement joins TRBV3-1 (or the pseudogene TRBV3-2) to TRBJ2-4, with D perhaps TRBD1 (6 bases). Per germline, CDR1 LGHDT and CDR2 YNNKEL (reference sequence). V was trimmed by 4 bases and J by 1 base, leaving 20 bases between them. The CDR3 length is 18 residues. CDR3 loop: CASSPPVGAPGAKNIQYF. The CDR3 DNA follows: TGTGCCAGCAGCCCACCCGTGGGGGCTCCAGGGGCCAAAAACATTCAGTACTTC.

The rearrangement uses TRBV27 and TRBJ2-1, with 7 bases aligning to TRBD2. Germline CDR1 reads MNHEY; CDR2 reads SMNVEV (reference sequence). V shed 3 bases and J 1 base; nucleotides not matched to a gene: 9. The CDR3 loop spans 17 amino acids. CDR3 sequence: CASSFRERGGSYNEQFF. The CDR3 DNA reads TGTGCCAGCAGTTTCCGGGAGCGGGGAGGATCCTACAATGAGCAGTTCTTC.

This chain joins TRBV4-3 and TRBJ2-1, with TRBD2 matching over 9 bases. The CDR3 is made up of 17 amino acids. Unmatched junction bases numbered 7, after V lost 0 bases and J lost 4 bases. The germline V gene has CDR1 LGHNA and CDR2 YSLEER. Here the CDR3 reads CASSQDPGGRVYNEQFF. CDR3 sequence (DNA): TGCGCCAGCAGCCAAGACCCCGGCGGGAGGGTATACAATGAGCAGTTCTTC.

The chain recombines TRBV6-1 with TRBJ2-7; D not certain. This CDR3 is built from 15 residues. Germline CDR1 MNHNS, CDR2 SASEGT. V was clipped by 0 bases and J by 4 bases, with 13 bases between them. CDR3 sequence reads: CASSEAGSTYYEQYF. The CDR3 DNA reads TGTGCCAGCAGTGAAGCGGGCAGTACGTATTACGAGCAGTACTTC.

This clone was seen just once. The chain recombines TRBV21-1 with TRBJ2-1; the table's D call TRBD1 went unverified against the DNA. TRBV21-1 has pseudogene status. This CDR3 comprises 13 residues. CDR3 residues: CASSPGHYNEQFF. In DNA form, the CDR3 reads TGTGCCAGCAGCCCCGGACATTACAATGAGCAGTTCTTC.

The chain recombines TRBV7-2 with TRBJ1-4; 7 bases line up with TRBD1. The V gene end was trimmed by 2 bases and the J gene end by 0 bases; junction bases not matched to a gene: 3. Per the germline V gene, CDR1 is SGHTA and CDR2 is FQGNSA. CDR3 length equals 16 residues. In nucleotides, the CDR3 is TGTGCCAGCAGCTTAAGGGGGCCGGCAACTAATGAAAAACTGTTTTTT. Its protein is CASSLRGPATNEKLFF.

The chain has TRBV24-1 and TRBJ2-5, with TRBD2 as a possible D gene (6 bases). V lost 5 bases, J lost 2 bases, and 20 bases lay in between. The germline gives CDR1 KGHDR, CDR2 SFDVKD. The CDR3 has 17 residues. CDR3 sequence (DNA): TGTGCCACCAGTGGCCTTATCGGGAGTGAACAGCAAGAGACCCAGTACTTC. Its translation: CATSGLIGSEQQETQYF.

V gene TRBV18 combines with J gene TRBJ1-3, with 8 nucleotides matching TRBD1. The ends lost 3 bases at V and 0 bases at J; junction bases unmatched: 1. This CDR3 is built from 15 residues. From germline, CDR1 is KGHSH and CDR2 LQKENI. The CDR3, as DNA: TGTGCCAGCTCACCGACAGGGGTCTCTGGAAACACCATATATTTT. This translates into CASSPTGVSGNTIYF. The full variable domain, with the rest looked up from reference TRBV18 and TRBJ1-3, is NAGVMQNPRHLVRRRGQEARLRCSPMKGHSHVYWYRQLPEEGLKFMVYLQKENIIDESGMPKERFSAEFPKEGPSILRIQQVVRGDSAAYFCASSPTGVSGNTIYFGEGSWLTVV.

CDR3 nucleotide sequence: TGTGCCAGCAGCCAACCCCAGGGGAGGGGGCAAGAGACCCAGTACTTC. This sequence encodes CASSQPQGRGQETQYF. The chain is built from TRBV4-2 and TRBJ2-5; TRBD2 might be the D (7 bases). Trimming pared 2 bases from V and 2 bases from J, leaving 15 bases between. This CDR3 has 16 residues. The germline V gene has CDR1 LGHNA and CDR2 YNFKEQ.

This sequence joins TRBV4-1 and TRBJ2-1; the match to TRBD2 covers 8 bases. V was clipped by 4 bases and J by 10 bases; unmatched bases: 6. The germline V gene has CDR1 MGHRA and CDR2 YSYEKL. The CDR3 is made up of 13 amino acids. CDR3 sequence: CASSLGGLAEQFF. CDR3 sequence (DNA): TGCGCCAGCAGCCTGGGAGGACTAGCCGAGCAGTTCTTC.

This clone was counted between two and nine times. The rearrangement links TRBV9 to TRBJ2-3, with D possibly being TRBD1 (6 bases). The CDR3 length is 14 residues. Germline V CDR1 and CDR2: SGDLS, YYNGEE. The V end was cut by 0 bases, the J end by 5 bases, with 10 bases between. The CDR3, as DNA: TGTGCCAGCAGCGTAGACAGGGTGAGAGATACGCAGTATTTT. It specifies CASSVDRVRDTQYF.

The V gene is TRBV14, the J gene TRBJ2-5; D perhaps matches TRBD2 (6 bases). The ends were cut back, 1 base at V and 9 bases at J, with 6 bases in the middle. Germline lookup yields CDR1 SGHDN and CDR2 FVKESK. This CDR3 is built from 11 residues. CDR3 nucleotides: TGTGCCAGCAGCCAAGGGGAGGCCCAGTACTTC. This codes for CASSQGEAQYF.

J is TRBJ1-1 and V is TRBV6-5; D might be TRBD1 (6 bases). Trimming stripped 3 bases from V and 0 bases from J, with 11 bases between. This CDR3 comprises 15 residues. Looked up from germline, CDR1 is MNHEY and CDR2 is SVGAGI. Here the CDR3 reads CASSYSDRMNTEAFF. CDR3 coding DNA: TGTGCCAGCAGTTATAGCGACAGGATGAACACTGAAGCTTTCTTT.

The genes are TRBV29-1 and TRBJ2-3; a weak D match, TRBD1 (5 bases). Per the germline V gene, CDR1 is SQVTM and CDR2 is ANQGSEA. This CDR3 is 13 amino acids long. With 0 bases removed from V and 2 bases from J, the gap between germline ends came to 6 bases. As DNA, the CDR3 is TGCAGCGTTGAAGACAGGGACACAGATACGCAGTATTTT. Its translation: CSVEDRDTDTQYF.

The V gene is TRBV10-3, the J gene TRBJ2-7; D is unclear. The CDR3 has 11 amino acids. Germline V gives CDR1 ENHRY, CDR2 SYGVKD. The germline V and J ends were trimmed by 3 bases and 4 bases, with 4 bases remaining between them. The CDR3 loop reads CAISERYEQYF. CDR3 nucleotides: TGTGCCATCAGTGAACGGTACGAGCAGTACTTC.

This chain links TRBV19 with TRBJ2-1, with 7 bases that match TRBD2. The germline gives CDR1 LNHDA, CDR2 SQIVND (reference sequence). The trim removed 2 bases at V and 8 bases at J, leaving 9 bases unmatched. The CDR3 has 15 residues. CDR3 region: CASSIRGRDRDEQFF. DNA for the CDR3: TGTGCCAGTAGTATAAGAGGGAGGGATCGGGATGAGCAGTTCTTC.

In this sample, this clone turned up once. V and J are TRBV24-1 and TRBJ2-1; TRBD2 agrees at 11 bases. The CDR3 is 21 residues long. V dropped 4 bases and J dropped 0; count of bases not matched to a gene: 16. Germline loops: CDR1 KGHDR, CDR2 SFDVKD. This CDR3 reads CATSDAPGGTSGTSSYNEQFF. The CDR3, as DNA: TGTGCCACCAGTGACGCCCCAGGGGGGACTAGCGGAACGAGCTCCTACAATGAGCAGTTCTTC.

The V and J genes are TRBV5-1 and TRBJ2-3; 8 positions match TRBD1. J gave up 3 bases and V 0 bases, and 6 bases lay outside the gene matches. Germline CDR1 is SGHRS and CDR2 is YFSETQ. The CDR3 has 16 residues. The CDR3 protein is CASSLDGDRLTDTQYF. CDR3 DNA sequence: TGCGCCAGCAGCTTGGACGGGGACAGGTTGACAGATACGCAGTATTTT.

The chain recombines TRBV6-5 with TRBJ1-2, with D perhaps TRBD1 (6 bases). The germline gives CDR1 MNHEY, CDR2 SVGAGI. The CDR3 totals 15 residues. Trimming took off 0 bases at V and 4 bases at J, with 12 bases between the two ends. The CDR3 loop reads CASSYSGRGGYGYTF. CDR3 nucleotide sequence: TGTGCCAGCAGTTACTCGGGTCGAGGGGGCTATGGCTACACCTTC.

The rearrangement links TRBV19 to TRBJ1-5; D is ambiguous. Germline assignment: CDR1 LNHDA and CDR2 SQIVND (reference sequence). The CDR3 runs 15 residues. V lost 7 bases and J lost 0, with 13 bases in between. In nucleotides, the CDR3 is TGTGCCAGTACTCCGGGGTCTTATAGCAATCAGCCCCAGCATTTT. It translates to CASTPGSYSNQPQHF.